Listed here is a single TCR beta chain. Its antigen remains unidentified. The naive gate required viable CD3+CD4+ or CD3+CD8+ cells with CCR7+CD45RA+CD45RO-CD95-CD27+CD28+ phenotype. On the day of bone marrow donation, the related graft donor provided peripheral blood. The length of the CDR3 is 14 residues. CDR1 and CDR2 from the germline V gene are SGDLS and YYNGEE. V was cut by 0 bases and J by 4 bases, with 10 bases left in between. This sample is drawn from a study of T cells after posttransplantation cyclophosphamide. Clones were read by immunoSEQ multiplex PCR, and TCRdb kept only the in-frame ones, dropping some. The repertoire holds more than 30,000 clones, with about 90% as singletons. Study conclusions and caveats: Later blood repertoires were often dominated by clones from the donor CD8+ memory compartment. Blood and skin or GI T cell repertoires showed limited TRB overlap. After PTCy, TRB diversity resembled that of CNI/methotrexate controls.

The specimen was naive CD4+ T cells sorted from PBMCs. The chain couples TRBV9 to TRBJ1-2, with D perhaps matching TRBD1 (6 bases). This TCR came from a woman aged 60 to 75 in good health, CMV-negative, and a related stem cell transplant donor. CDR3 region: CASSVGQAAYGYTF. CDR3 sequence (DNA): TGTGCCAGCAGCGTAGGACAGGCGGCCTATGGCTACACCTTC.